The next 13 T cell receptor beta chains were all read from a single sample in a study of blood T cell repertoires in COVID-19. Profiled with immunoSEQ multiplex PCR; TCRdb holds only in-frame clones, not every one. The table records over 100,000 clones, approximately 84% of them present only once. Input material: peripheral blood. The receptors were gathered from a woman aged 50 to 60 with acute or convalescent COVID-19.

The CDR3 DNA reads TGTGCCAGCTCACCCGGACAGGGGACAGATACGCAGTATTTT. Its translation is CASSPGQGTDTQYF. The gene calls are TRBV18 and TRBJ2-3; 9 bases line up with TRBD1. V lost 3 bases, J lost 3 bases, and 1 base stayed unmatched. CDR1 is KGHSH and CDR2 is LQKENI in the germline V gene. CDR3 length equals 14 residues.

The genes are TRBV4-1 and TRBJ2-3; TRBD2 might be the D (6 bases). V lost 0 bases to trimming and J lost 8 bases, with 15 bases between them. Per germline, CDR1 MGHRA and CDR2 YSYEKL. The CDR3 has 15 residues. The CDR3 reads CASSQDPLAPLTQYF. DNA for the CDR3: TGCGCCAGCAGCCAAGATCCACTAGCCCCGCTTACGCAGTATTTT.

This clone was detected a few times. This chain connects TRBV2 to TRBJ1-6; D is possibly TRBD1 (5 bases). This CDR3 region has 14 residues. V gave up 4 bases and J gave up 10 bases, with 14 bases separating them. From germline, CDR1 is SNHLY and CDR2 FYNNEI. Here the CDR3 DNA reads TGTGCCAGCAGTGCATTGTCTCGGGGGTCACCCCTCCACTTT. Its protein is CASSALSRGSPLHF. The whole variable domain, remainder taken from reference TRBV2 and TRBJ1-6, is EPEVTQTPSHQVTQMGQEVILRCVPISNHLYFYWYRQILGQKVEFLVSFYNNEISEKSEIFDDQFSVERPDGSNFTLKIRSTKLEDSAMYFCASSALSRGSPLHFGNGTRLTVT.

The gene calls are TRBV2 and TRBJ2-5; D might be TRBD2 (5 bases). V lost 8 bases, J lost 7 bases, and 20 bases lay in between. CDR1 is SNHLY, CDR2 FYNNEI, per germline. This CDR3 has 14 residues. The CDR3 region is CASGNRDPSATQYF. The CDR3 DNA reads as TGTGCCAGCGGGAACCGGGATCCCTCTGCGACCCAGTACTTC.

The gene calls are TRBV7-9 and TRBJ1-2; D perhaps matches TRBD1 (5 bases). Trimming took off 5 bases at V and 6 bases at J, with 16 bases between the two ends. There are 14 residues in the CDR3. Germline V gene sequence: CDR1 SEHNR, CDR2 FQNEAQ (reference sequence). The CDR3 spells CASSITGGMDGYTF. The CDR3 coding sequence is TGTGCCAGCAGCATTACAGGTGGTATGGATGGCTACACCTTC. Looking up the rest from reference TRBV7-9 and TRBJ1-2 gives the full variable domain: DTGVSQNPRHKITKRGQNVTFRCDPISEHNRLYWYRQTLGQGPEFLTYFQNEAQLEKSRLLSDRFSAERPKGSFSTLEIQRTEQGDSAMYLCASSITGGMDGYTFGSGTRLTVV.

V and J are TRBV11-2 and TRBJ2-1, with D perhaps matching TRBD2 (7 bases). The CDR3 runs to 15 residues. Trimming took off 1 base at V and 8 bases at J, with 15 bases between the two ends. Germline V CDR1 and CDR2: SGHAT, FQNNGV. For the CDR3, the DNA is TGTGCCAGCAGCTTAGTAGGGGGGGGGCCCTATGAGCAGTTCTTC. It is translated as CASSLVGGGPYEQFF.

The gene calls are TRBV3-1 (or the pseudogene TRBV3-2) and TRBJ1-3; D unresolved. The CDR3 totals 16 residues. CDR1 is LGHDT, CDR2 YNNKEL, per germline (reference sequence). The V end was cut by 1 base, the J end by 8 bases, with 18 bases between. The CDR3 loop is CASSQGYMRGRDTIYF. The CDR3 nucleotides are TGTGCCAGCAGCCAAGGATATATGAGAGGGAGGGACACCATATATTTT.

This clone was picked up one time. V is TRBV19 and J is TRBJ2-3; D remains ambiguous. This CDR3 is 14 amino acids long. V was trimmed by 1 base and J by 0 bases, leaving 5 bases between them. Germline assignment: CDR1 LNHDA and CDR2 SQIVND (reference sequence). The CDR3 loop reads CASSIGASTDTQYF. The CDR3 region has the DNA TGTGCCAGTAGTATAGGGGCTAGCACAGATACGCAGTATTTT.

The chain combines TRBV19 with TRBJ2-7, with TRBD2 identical over 10 bases. V lost 3 bases, J lost 2 bases, and 4 bases stayed unmatched. CDR1 is LNHDA and CDR2 is SQIVND in the germline V gene (reference sequence). This CDR3 region has 15 residues. CDR3 bases: TGTGCCAGTAGTATTGAAGCGGGGGGGCCCTACGAGCAGTACTTC. This translates into CASSIEAGGPYEQYF.

The chain couples TRBV19 to TRBJ2-2; 7 bases match TRBD1. Trimming removed 6 bases from V and 2 bases from J; junction bases left unmatched: 6. The V gene's germline CDR1 is LNHDA and CDR2 SQIVND (reference sequence). The CDR3 length is 15 residues. DNA of the CDR3: TGTGCCAGTAGAGGGGGACAGTTCAACACCGGGGAGCTGTTTTTT. This translates into CASRGGQFNTGELFF. Complete variable domain (other parts from reference TRBV19 and TRBJ2-2): DGGITQSPKYLFRKEGQNVTLSCEQNLNHDAMYWYRQDPGQGLRLIYYSQIVNDFQKGDIAEGYSVSREKKESFPLTVTSAQKNPTAFYLCASRGGQFNTGELFFGEGSRLTVL.

The chain recombines TRBV5-8 with TRBJ1-5, with 8 positions matching TRBD1. Germline lookup yields CDR1 SGHTS and CDR2 YDEGEE. This CDR3 has 16 amino acids. J lost 2 bases, V lost 0 bases, and 4 bases had no gene match. Here the CDR3 reads CASSLVRGRGNQPQHF. CDR3 coding DNA: TGTGCCAGCAGCTTGGTCAGGGGGCGAGGCAATCAGCCCCAGCATTTT.

The chain combines TRBV5-4 with TRBJ2-3, with D possibly being TRBD2 (5 bases). Trimming shortened V by 2 bases and J by 9 bases, and 10 bases separated the two germline ends. Per germline, CDR1 SGHNT and CDR2 YYREEE (reference sequence). This CDR3 spans 12 amino acids. The CDR3 nucleotides read TGTGCCAGCAGCTTATCGGGAACCACGCAGTATTTT. Translation: CASSLSGTTQYF.

The chain carries TRBV6-6 and TRBJ1-2; 9 positions agree with TRBD1. This CDR3 has 15 amino acids. Germline V CDR1 and CDR2: MNHNY, SVGAGI (reference sequence). With 4 bases clipped from V and 8 bases from J, the junction kept 11 bases outside the gene matches. The CDR3 protein is CASSSTGGRQMGYTF. In DNA form, the CDR3 reads TGTGCCAGCAGTTCGACAGGGGGACGACAGATGGGCTACACCTTC.